This T cell receptor (beta chain) was retrieved from a study of T cell responses to AZD1222 COVID-19 vaccine. Looked up from germline, CDR1 is MNHGY and CDR2 is SVAAGI. Trimming at V came to 3 bases and at J to 6 bases, leaving 15 bases not matched to a gene. The CDR3 covers 17 residues. Using immunoSEQ multiplex PCR, the repertoire was profiled, and TCRdb retains in-frame clones only, with some absent. The profile shows roughly 170,000 clones, 85% to 95% of them singletons. The source was peripheral blood, collected on day 0 of AZD1222 vaccination. The J gene is TRBJ2-7, the V gene TRBV6-9; 9 bases agree with TRBD1. The receptor's source is an adult in good health. CDR3 amino acids: CASSYTNTRDRESEQYF. The CDR3 nucleotides read TGTGCCAGCAGTTACACAAATACCCGGGACAGGGAGAGCGAGCAGTACTTC.